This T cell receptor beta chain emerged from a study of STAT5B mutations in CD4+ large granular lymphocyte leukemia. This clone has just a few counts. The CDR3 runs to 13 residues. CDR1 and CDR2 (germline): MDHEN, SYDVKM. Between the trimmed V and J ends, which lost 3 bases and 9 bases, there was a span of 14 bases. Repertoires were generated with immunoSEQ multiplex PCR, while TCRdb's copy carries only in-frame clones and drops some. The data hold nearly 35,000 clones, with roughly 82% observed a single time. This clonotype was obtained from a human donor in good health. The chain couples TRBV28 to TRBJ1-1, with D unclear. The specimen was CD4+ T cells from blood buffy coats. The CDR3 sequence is CASSLSPISQAFF. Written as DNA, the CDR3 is TGTGCCAGCAGTTTGAGCCCCATATCGCAAGCTTTCTTT.